In its sample, the clone carrying this TCR beta chain was seen once. Source study methods: Amplification of reference gene primers was used by the study to estimate nucleated cell counts. Data came from immunoSEQ multiplex PCR; TCRdb stores just in-frame clones and leaves some out. The V and J calls and clone size are taken from that table; D and trimming were inferred from the DNA. The sample lists about 200,000 clones; roughly 85% were seen once. Participants' reported clinical history set cohort assignment. The data are from a study of blood T cell repertoires in COVID-19. Background on the study: Acute-phase and convalescent COVID-19 samples originated in the United States, Italy and Spain. Sample material is recorded as cDNA or gDNA derived from T cells, B-cell-depleted T cells, or PBMCs.

The CDR3 has 14 amino acids. Germline V gene sequence: CDR1 SEHNR, CDR2 FQNEAQ (reference sequence). The V gene end was trimmed by 5 bases and the J gene end by 1 base; junction bases not matched to a gene: 4. The rearrangement links TRBV7-9 to TRBJ1-1; 7 bases fit TRBD1. The specimen sequenced was PBMCs or T cells enriched from blood (not recorded which). This TCR was sampled from a woman between 35 and 50 years old with acute COVID-19. The DNA for the CDR3 is TGTGCCAGCAGCCCGAGGGACAGGAACACTGAAGCTTTCTTT. This sequence encodes CASSPRDRNTEAFF.